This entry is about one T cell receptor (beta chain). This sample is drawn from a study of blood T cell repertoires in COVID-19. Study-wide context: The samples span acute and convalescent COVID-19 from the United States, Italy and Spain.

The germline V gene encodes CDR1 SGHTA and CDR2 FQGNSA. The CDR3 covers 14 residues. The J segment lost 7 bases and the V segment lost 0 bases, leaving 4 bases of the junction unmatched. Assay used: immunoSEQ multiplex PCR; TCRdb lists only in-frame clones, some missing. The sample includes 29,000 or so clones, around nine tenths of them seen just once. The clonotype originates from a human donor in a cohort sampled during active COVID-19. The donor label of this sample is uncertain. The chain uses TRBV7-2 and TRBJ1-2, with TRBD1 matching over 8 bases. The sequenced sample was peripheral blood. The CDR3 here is CASSLAMDRVGYTF. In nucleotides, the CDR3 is TGTGCCAGCAGCTTAGCGATGGACAGGGTTGGCTACACCTTC.